This TCR beta chain came from a study of CD8 T cells in Susac syndrome. Study at large: When their blood was taken, the Susac syndrome patients had either not yet had any therapy, were taking corticosteroids, or were taking intravenous immunoglobulin alone.

Roughly 0.45 to 1 ug RNA was reverse transcribed with random hexamers. An immunoSEQ multiplex PCR amplified TCR beta CDR3 over 54 Vbeta and 13 Jbeta. TCRdb passed the immunoSEQ multiplex PCR reads through MiXCR, listing each CDR3 protein once. Of 130,000 or so distinct CDR3 sequences in the sample, just over 95% were seen once. A remark on this clonotype: Its antigen remains unidentified.

While CD8+ and CD4+ T cells were isolated negatively, TEMRA cells were enriched by FACS. The CDR3 runs 15 residues. The V gene's germline CDR1 is MNHEY and CDR2 SVGEGT. V was pared by 2 bases and J by 4 bases, with 7 bases of the junction left unmatched. Study findings and constraints: It was acknowledged in the study that the number of individuals who were included in its TCR sequencing and HLA analysis was relatively small.

Specimen: CD4+ T cells from PBMCs. V gene TRBV6-2 or TRBV6-3 combines with J gene TRBJ2-5, with 7 bases aligning to TRBD1. The sequence was obtained from a human donor with Susac syndrome. CDR3 residues: CASSYRAAGGETQYF. The DNA of the CDR3 is TGTGCCAGCAGTTACCGAGCTGCAGGGGGAGAGACCCAGTACTTC.